One T cell receptor (beta chain) is described in this entry. The entry originates in a study of blood T cells in healthy people across ages. V was clipped by 7 bases and J by 5 bases, with 12 bases between them. The CDR3 contains 13 residues. In germline, CDR1 is LGHNT, CDR2 FRNRAP. A sample-barcoded 5' primer and a J-beta primer mix were used in a second PCR of roughly 7 to 11 cycles. From the 5' RACE reads, TCRdb called clonotypes with MiXCR, one entry per CDR3 protein. The data contain about 720,000 distinct CDR3 sequences, 22% of them singletons. Material: blood. The sequence derives from a man in his 70s in good health. This chain links TRBV12-5 with TRBJ2-1, with a possible D match to TRBD2 (6 bases). The CDR3 DNA is TGTGCTAGTGCCAACGGACTACACAATGAGCAGTTCTTC. This gives the protein CASANGLHNEQFF.